This T cell receptor (beta chain) was captured by sequencing in a study of blood T cell repertoires in COVID-19 (TCRdb year 2020). In terms of the full investigation: Collaborator samples came from the United States, Italy and Spain and covered acute and convalescent phases of COVID-19. The prospective study material was composed of cDNA or gDNA derived from T cells, B-cell-depleted T cells, or PBMCs. The dataset comprised deeply sampled blood TCRbeta repertoires from subjects exposed to, actively infected with, or recovered from COVID-19. The repertoires were released in a freely available public database meant as a resource for research on the immune response to SARS-CoV-2. The samples were drawn from the first 160 participants of the ongoing ImmuneRACE study and from about 1,200 subjects provided by 6 global collaborators. Sample metadata almost always included a de-identified subject ID, COVID-19 status, age in years and sex. HLA class I and class II types, where available, came from metadata supplied by the sample provider rather than from assay-based typing. General findings and caveats noted by the study authors: The quantity of clinical and demographic metadata differed by source and by participant and was supplied without curation.

Measured from the cysteine to the phenylalanine, the CDR3 is 14 residues long. Of the read, only the CDR3 DNA is kept; its 42 bases are in frame from base 1. The V and J ends are trimmed by 0 bases and 5 bases, leaving 8 bases between them. CDR1 and CDR2 (WNHNN, SYGVQD) derive from the germline V gene (reference sequence). Whole blood was collected in K2EDTA tubes by collaborating institutions according to the institutions' own protocols. For TCRbeta analysis, collaborator samples were shipped as frozen whole blood, as isolated PBMCs, or as DNA extracted from either sample type. TCRbeta CDR3 regions were amplified from genomic DNA using the immunoSEQ Assay, a bias-controlled multiplex PCR. In the paper's pipeline: The number of nucleated cells in each sample was estimated from the amplification of reference gene primers within the assay. Sequence reads were collapsed and filtered to measure the absolute abundance of every unique TCRbeta CDR3 rearrangement. Productive Simpson clonality was computed per sample as the square root of Simpson's diversity index over productive rearrangements. TCRdb retrieved this table from immuneACCESS and kept in-frame rearrangements only. Not all clones are present; in checked studies, unresolved V genes account for under half, and no reason is known for the remainder. The V and J calls and clone size were taken over from that table, and D and trimming were inferred from the DNA. Counted in this sample were some 75,000 clones; under 80% of them appeared once. The ten top clones hold less than 20% of the sample.

Worth noting for this clone: It has no known antigen specificity. The record has no base qualities; no much larger clone is one base away.

Sequencing was done on a sample of peripheral blood. The chain is made from TRBV10-1 and TRBJ2-1; the D segment could be TRBD2, given 5 matching bases. The sequence was obtained from a woman of 80 years or more with active or convalescent COVID-19. The nucleotide sequence reads as follows: TGCGCCAGCAGTGAGTCGACGGGAAACAATGAGCAGTTCTTC. Its amino acids are CASSESTGNNEQFF.